This entry lists 32 T cell receptor beta chains sequenced from one sample in a study of tumor-infiltrating lymphocytes in glioblastoma multiforme. Three nested ARM-PCR rounds with V-beta and C-beta primers built TCRB libraries. TCRdb analysed the multiplex PCR reads with MiXCR anew, one entry per CDR3 protein. The data contain about 32,000 distinct CDR3 sequences, around 60% of them singletons. The specimen sequenced was brain tumor tissue. The receptors derive from a male donor with glioblastoma.

Comments on this clonotype: This CDR3 is missing its conserved last phenylalanine or tryptophan, likely due to a read error. DNA for the CDR3: TGCAGCGTTGACGGGACAGCCACCGGGGAGCTGTTTTCC. The encoded protein is CSVDGTATGELFS. The chain has TRBV29-1 and TRBJ2-2, with 7 bases lining up with TRBD1. The CDR3 runs to 13 residues. V gave up 3 bases and J gave up 4 bases; unmatched junction bases: 2. Germline CDR1 is SQVTM and CDR2 is ANQGSEA.

This clonotype was observed a handful of times. A read error may explain this, as a much larger clone is one base away. The genes are TRBV7-8 and TRBJ2-5, with TRBD2 matching 7 bases. The CDR3 is 15 residues long. Germline V gene lookup returns CDR1 SGHVS and CDR2 FQNEAQ. DNA of the CDR3: TGTGCCAGGAGCTTAGGCACGGGGGGCCAAGAGACCCAGTACTTC. This translates into CARSLGTGGQETQYF.

This clonotype appeared a few times. V usage is TRBV20-1 and J usage is TRBJ2-7; a weak D match, TRBD2 (6 bases). Germline V lookup: CDR1 DFQATT, CDR2 SNEGSKA (reference sequence). CDR3 size: 15 residues. Deletions cut 3 bases from V and 6 bases from J, with 21 bases between. The CDR3 DNA is TGCAGTGCTAGCACGTTCGGGAGTGCGGCCGTCGAGCAGTACTTC. Its protein product is CSASTFGSAAVEQYF.

This clonotype was observed at least ten times. The chain carries TRBV4-1 and TRBJ2-5; tentative D call: TRBD1 (5 bases). The CDR3 is 15 amino acids. CDR1 and CDR2 from the germline V gene are MGHRA and YSYEKL. V was clipped by 0 bases and J by 5 bases, with 13 bases between them. The CDR3 protein is CASSQEVREQETQYF. The CDR3 DNA sequence: TGCGCCAGCAGCCAAGAAGTCAGGGAACAGGAGACCCAGTACTTC.

The chain couples TRBV20-1 to TRBJ2-7; D may be TRBD1 (6 bases). This CDR3 has 13 residues. Germline V lookup: CDR1 DFQATT, CDR2 SNEGSKA (reference sequence). The CDR3 DNA sequence: TGCGGTACTTCGCCCGGGACAAACTACGAGCAGTACTTC. It is translated as CGTSPGTNYEQYF.

This rearrangement joins TRBV20-1 to TRBJ2-3; D remains unclear. The CDR3 loop spans 13 amino acids. The ends were cut back, 4 bases at V and 2 bases at J, with 10 bases in the middle. The germline CDR1 and CDR2 sequences are DFQATT and SNEGSKA (reference sequence). The CDR3 loop reads CSAISANTDTQYF. CDR3 coding DNA: TGCAGTGCTATTTCCGCGAACACAGATACGCAGTATTTT.

This clonotype appeared a single time. The junction shows a germline mismatch at one end, possibly a read error. This chain links TRBV6-5 with TRBJ1-5; D gene uncertain. In germline, CDR1 is MNHEY, CDR2 SVGAGI. This CDR3 is 14 amino acids long. This CDR3 is CASSPRRDNQAQHF. CDR3 sequence (DNA): TGTGCCAGTAGCCCCCGTAGAGACAATCAGGCCCAGCATTTT.

This clonotype appeared many times. The chain has TRBV10-3 and TRBJ2-7, with D perhaps TRBD1 (6 bases). The V gene lost 6 bases and the J gene lost 0 bases, with 15 bases spanning the gap. CDR3 length equals 15 residues. Germline CDR1 ENHRY, CDR2 SYGVKD. In DNA, the CDR3 is TGTGCCATCAGGCGACAGGCCGCAAACTCCTACGAGCAGTACTTC. Translation: CAIRRQAANSYEQYF.

This clonotype was found many times. The chain couples TRBV20-1 to TRBJ1-2; 10 bases are shared with TRBD1. Looked up from germline, CDR1 is DFQATT and CDR2 is SNEGSKA (reference sequence). The CDR3 sequence is 13 residues long. With 6 bases clipped from V and 4 bases from J, the junction kept 5 bases outside the gene matches. The CDR3 sequence is CSAPTGGLYGYTF. CDR3 in DNA: TGCAGTGCGCCGACAGGGGGCCTCTATGGCTACACCTTC.

CDR3: CASATSNQPQHF. In DNA form, the CDR3 reads TGTGCCAGCGCCACAAGCAATCAGCCCCAGCATTTT. The chain uses TRBV6-2 or TRBV6-3 and TRBJ1-5; no clear D. The CDR3 length is 12 residues. Germline V gene data show CDR1 as MNHEY and CDR2 as SVGEGT. Deletions cut 8 bases from V and 1 base from J, with 6 bases between.

The gene calls are TRBV20-1 and TRBJ1-2; TRBD1 agrees at 9 bases. Trimming took 1 base from V and 7 from J; bases not matched to a gene: 10. The germline CDR1 and CDR2 sequences are DFQATT and SNEGSKA (reference sequence). This CDR3 has 15 amino acids. The DNA of the CDR3 is TGCAGTGCTAGAGGGGACAGGGCCCAAGACTTTGGCTACACCTTC. Its translation: CSARGDRAQDFGYTF.

In the case of this clonotype: Relative to the germline gene, one junction end is altered; a read error may explain this. Here the CDR3 DNA reads TGTGCCATCAGCCCCCCTGGCGCCGTCAGGTTCTATGAGCAGTACTTC. Its translation: CAISPPGAVRFYEQYF. This chain links TRBV11-2 with TRBJ2-7; D call uncertain. CDR1 and CDR2 from the germline V gene are SGHAT and FQNNGV. CDR3 length: 16 amino acids. Complete variable domain (other parts from reference TRBV11-2 and TRBJ2-7): EAGVAQSPRYKIIEKRQSVAFWCNPISGHATLYWYQQILGQGPKLLIQFQNNGVVDDSQLPKDRFSAERLKGVDSTLKIQPAKLEDSAVYLCAISPPGAVRFYEQYFGPGTRLTVT.

As for this clonotype: The conserved final phenylalanine or tryptophan is absent from the CDR3, which likely points to a read error. CDR3 in amino acids: CASSMDRGVQQFL. The CDR3 DNA sequence: TGTGCCAGCAGTATGGACAGGGGGGTACAGCAGTTCCTC. The chain is built from TRBV6-1 and TRBJ2-1; 10 bases agree with TRBD1. This CDR3 contains 13 residues. CDR1 MNHNS and CDR2 SASEGT come from the germline V gene. J lost 11 bases, V lost 5 bases, and 6 bases had no gene match.

This clonotype was counted ten times or more. The V and J genes are TRBV5-5 and TRBJ2-7, with 9 positions matching TRBD1. Unmatched junction bases numbered 6, after V lost 2 bases and J lost 0 bases. The CDR3 totals 16 residues. Germline loops: CDR1 SGHKS, CDR2 YYEKEE (reference sequence). CDR3 bases: TGTGCCAGCAGCTTCGGACAGGGGCCGGGCTCCTACGAGCAGTACTTC. Translating gives CASSFGQGPGSYEQYF.

By its share, this clonotype is medium-sized (0.01 to 0.1%). The gene calls are TRBV11-2 and TRBJ2-1, with D tentatively TRBD2 (5 bases). The germline V gene encodes CDR1 SGHAT and CDR2 FQNNGV. Trimming pared 0 bases from V and 0 bases from J, leaving 6 bases between. The CDR3 consists of 15 residues. The CDR3 loop is CASSLEAASYNEQFF. For the CDR3, the DNA is TGTGCCAGCAGCTTAGAAGCGGCCTCCTACAATGAGCAGTTCTTC.

This clonotype turned up a few times. The CDR3 carries no conserved terminal phenylalanine or tryptophan, so it likely arises from a read error. V and J are TRBV30 and TRBJ2-5; D may match TRBD1 or TRBD2 (5 bases each). The CDR3 length is 12 residues. Germline V gene sequence: CDR1 GTSNPN, CDR2 SVGIG (reference sequence). In DNA form, the CDR3 reads TGTGCTGGGGGTGCCCGAAGGGAGACCCAGTACTCC. Its translation is CAGGARRETQYS.

The sample holds a few counts of this clonotype. DNA of the CDR3: TGTGCCAGCAGTTTGTATGGGAAGTCTGACACAGATACGCAGTATTTT. Translated, it gives CASSLYGKSDTDTQYF. The chain combines TRBV5-6 with TRBJ2-3; D gene ambiguous. The germline V gene has CDR1 SGHDT and CDR2 YYEEEE. This CDR3 spans 16 amino acids. The V gene lost 5 bases and the J gene lost 2 bases, with 18 bases spanning the gap.

In its sample, this clonotype was seen a few times. This CDR3 fails to terminate in the conserved phenylalanine or tryptophan, so it likely reflects a read error. The CDR3 spells CASSAPGTGGETQYY. The CDR3 bases are TGTGCCAGCAGTGCGCCAGGGACGGGGGGAGAGACCCAGTACTAC. The chain employs TRBV28 and TRBJ2-5, with 7 nucleotides matching TRBD2. V lost 5 bases, J lost 4 bases, and 10 bases stayed unmatched. This CDR3 is built from 15 residues. Germline CDR1 is MDHEN and CDR2 is SYDVKM.

This clonotype was counted ten times or more. A junction boundary mismatches the germline segment, possibly from a read error. The CDR3 loop reads CSVKEGAHDSPLRF. The CDR3 coding sequence is TGCAGCGTAAAAGAGGGGGCGCATGATTCACCCCTCCGCTTT. The chain carries TRBV29-1 and TRBJ1-6; 7 positions match TRBD1. The CDR3 runs to 14 residues. In germline, CDR1 is SQVTM, CDR2 ANQGSEA.

This clonotype was seen repeatedly, ten times or more. This sequence may be a read error, since a much larger clone differs from it by one base. The chain carries TRBV11-2 and TRBJ2-5; 9 nucleotides match TRBD1. The germline CDR1 and CDR2 sequences are SGHAT and FQNNGV. Germline trimming cut 8 bases from V and 5 bases from J; bases unmatched to any gene: 15. The length of the CDR3 is 16 residues. This CDR3 is CASGSMGQGGSETQYF. The CDR3 DNA is TGTGCCAGCGGCTCAATGGGACAGGGCGGGAGCGAGACCCAGTACTTC.

About this clonotype: One end of the junction varies from germline; a read error may be responsible. The chain has TRBV29-1 and TRBJ2-1, with D uncertain. The CDR3 runs to 13 residues. The germline V gene encodes CDR1 SQVTM and CDR2 ANQGSEA. The CDR3 DNA is TGCAGCGTTGTTCGCGGAGAGTACAATGAGCAGTTCTTT. Encoded protein: CSVVRGEYNEQFF.

This clonotype was recorded once. This sequence may be a read error, since a much larger clone differs from it by one base. The rearrangement joins TRBV30 to TRBJ2-2; perhaps D is TRBD1 or TRBD2 (5 bases each). Germline V gene lookup returns CDR1 GTSNPN and CDR2 SVGIG (reference sequence). The CDR3 spans 14 residues. The chain's CDR3 is CAWSVGHVTGKLFF. As DNA, the CDR3 is TGTGCCTGGAGTGTGGGGCACGTCACCGGGAAGCTGTTTTTT.

Notes on this clonotype: This CDR3 is missing its conserved last phenylalanine or tryptophan, likely due to a read error. The chain links TRBV20-1 to TRBJ2-5; 8 bases are a match to TRBD1. V dropped 6 bases and J dropped 5; count of bases not matched to a gene: 14. Germline V gene data show CDR1 as DFQATT and CDR2 as SNEGSKA (reference sequence). The CDR3 length is 15 residues. This CDR3 reads CSAKARTGSMETQYL. In DNA form, the CDR3 reads TGCAGTGCGAAAGCCAGGACAGGGTCTATGGAGACCCAGTACCTC.

A word on this clonotype: The junction shows a germline mismatch at one end, possibly a read error. The rearrangement joins TRBV11-2 to TRBJ2-5; the D call may be TRBD1 or TRBD2 (5 bases each). This CDR3 has 14 residues. Germline values: CDR1 SGHAT, CDR2 FQNNGV. CDR3: CGSSLGASLSSQCF. In DNA, the CDR3 is TGTGGCAGCAGCTTAGGGGCTAGCTTGTCGTCCCAGTGTTTC.

This clonotype qualifies as large. The V call is TRBV20-1, the J call TRBJ2-7; D gene unclear. There are 13 residues in the CDR3. Germline lookup yields CDR1 DFQATT and CDR2 SNEGSKA (reference sequence). V lost 0 bases and J lost 0, with 6 bases in between. CDR3 sequence: CSAREQYSYEQYF. The CDR3 DNA follows: TGCAGTGCTAGAGAACAATACTCCTACGAGCAGTACTTC.

This clonotype was counted ten times or more. This chain uses TRBV20-1 with TRBJ2-1, with TRBD2 matching over 7 bases. The CDR3 loop spans 13 amino acids. Germline CDR1 reads DFQATT; CDR2 reads SNEGSKA (reference sequence). Unmatched junction bases numbered 6, after V lost 1 base and J lost 9 bases. The CDR3 reads CSARGLAISEQFF. CDR3 coding DNA: TGCAGTGCTAGAGGACTAGCCATTAGTGAGCAGTTCTTC.

This clonotype was picked up many times. The chain carries TRBV12-3 or TRBV12-4 and TRBJ1-2; D is perhaps TRBD1 (5 bases). The CDR3 has 12 amino acids. Trimming left V 6 bases short and J 8 bases short, with 13 bases between. The CDR3, as DNA: TGTGCCAGCAGGCCGGGGGGTGGCGGCTACACCTTC. As protein: CASRPGGGGYTF.

In the case of this clonotype: A much larger clonotype is one base distant, so this may be a read error. Since the CDR3 does not end with the conserved phenylalanine or tryptophan, this likely comes from a read error. This sequence joins TRBV29-1 and TRBJ2-3; tentatively, D is TRBD2 (6 bases). The ends were cut back, 7 bases at V and 4 bases at J, with 12 bases in the middle. CDR1 and CDR2 from the germline V gene are SQVTM and ANQGSEA. The CDR3 loop spans 12 amino acids. The CDR3 loop reads CSGVGTADTQYL. The CDR3 DNA reads TGCAGCGGCGTCGGGACTGCAGATACGCAGTATCTT.

This clonotype was observed many times. V is TRBV6-6 and J is TRBJ2-7; D gene unclear. Germline CDR1 and CDR2: MNHNY and SVGAGI (reference sequence). The CDR3 runs 12 residues. The ends were cut back, 6 bases at V and 3 bases at J, with 9 bases in the middle. CDR3 nucleotide sequence: TGTGCCAGCAGCCTCCCCCTCTACGAGCAGTACTTC. This translates into CASSLPLYEQYF.

In this sample, this clonotype turned up a few times. This may be a read error, as it is one base from a much larger clone. Since the CDR3 does not end with the conserved phenylalanine or tryptophan, this likely comes from a read error. This chain uses TRBV5-4 with TRBJ2-7, with a weak D call TRBD2 (5 bases). In germline, CDR1 is SGHNT, CDR2 YYREEE (reference sequence). This CDR3 has 15 amino acids. Trimming stripped 4 bases from V and 3 bases from J, with 17 bases between. CDR3 DNA: TGTGCCAGCAGCCCGGGCCGGGATGACTACTACGAGCAGTACCTC. Its translation is CASSPGRDDYYEQYL.

This clonotype turned up a few times. A much larger clone differs by one base, so this may be a read error. The chain combines TRBV30 with TRBJ1-5; TRBD1 might be the D (5 bases). The tail of the sequence fits TRBJ2-3 better, so the J call may be wrong. CDR1 is GTSNPN and CDR2 is SVGIG in the germline V gene (reference sequence). This CDR3 spans 15 amino acids. CDR3 in DNA: TGTGCCTGGTCAACCCGGACACTCCTCGATCAGCCCCAGTATTTT. Translated, it gives CAWSTRTLLDQPQYF.

This clonotype was found many times. The junction differs from germline at one of its ends, possibly a read error. The CDR3 DNA sequence: TGTGCCAGCAGCTTAGCGGTTGACTTTCAAGAGTCCCAGTACTTC. This sequence encodes CASSLAVDFQESQYF. The chain combines TRBV7-9 with TRBJ2-5; D is ambiguous. The CDR3 runs to 15 residues. Germline lookup yields CDR1 SEHNR and CDR2 FQNEAQ (reference sequence).